Shown below are 30 T cell receptor beta chains from a single sample sequenced in a study of beta chain features in type 1 diabetes. Expressed TCRB transcripts were sequenced, since all the RNA that had been isolated was reverse transcribed. Sequenced by immunoSEQ multiplex PCR; TCRdb stores in-frame clones only, minus some. This table holds hundreds of thousands of clones, 25% to 35% found once. Material: naive CD4+ T cells from blood. Receptors originate from a man between 18 and 29 years old in good health.

V and J are TRBV7-9 and TRBJ2-1, with 15 bases fitting TRBD2. Unmatched junction bases numbered 5, after V lost 4 bases and J lost 7 bases. Germline V gives CDR1 SEHNR, CDR2 FQNEAQ (reference sequence). There are 16 residues in the CDR3. The chain's CDR3 is CASSSGTSGRMNEQFF. CDR3 nucleotide sequence: TGTGCCAGCAGCTCGGGGACTAGCGGGAGGATGAATGAGCAGTTCTTC. Together with reference TRBV7-9 and TRBJ2-1, the CDR3 gives the full variable domain: DTGVSQNPRHKITKRGQNVTFRCDPISEHNRLYWYRQTLGQGPEFLTYFQNEAQLEKSRLLSDRFSAERPKGSFSTLEIQRTEQGDSAMYLCASSSGTSGRMNEQFFGPGTRLTVL.

This chain uses TRBV5-4 with TRBJ1-1; D not certain. Germline CDR1 and CDR2: SGHNT and YYREEE (reference sequence). The CDR3 spans 13 residues. The V end lost 4 bases, the J end lost 6 bases, and 13 bases lay between the germline ends. CDR3 in amino acids: CASSPLKESEAFF. The CDR3 coding sequence is TGTGCCAGCAGCCCGTTGAAAGAGTCTGAAGCTTTCTTT.

This clone was detected only a few times. This rearrangement joins TRBV5-1 to TRBJ2-1, with D possibly TRBD2 on 6 matching bases. From germline, CDR1 is SGHRS and CDR2 YFSETQ. The CDR3 covers 20 residues. V lost 4 bases and J lost 0, with 26 bases in between. The CDR3 protein is CASSRQPGLPDWSSYNEQFF. In DNA, the CDR3 is TGCGCCAGCAGCCGGCAGCCGGGACTCCCGGACTGGAGCTCCTACAATGAGCAGTTCTTC.

As DNA, the CDR3 is TGTGCCAGCAGTTTAACGTCGGGACAGCCGCAGTTCTTC. Protein: CASSLTSGQPQFF. The chain joins TRBV28 to TRBJ2-1; TRBD1 matches 7 bases. Germline-derived CDR1 and CDR2 are MDHEN and SYDVKM. There are 13 residues in the CDR3. Trimming took 2 bases from V and 12 from J; bases not matched to a gene: 7.

This rearrangement joins TRBV7-9 to TRBJ2-5, with 13 bases lining up with TRBD2. This CDR3 comprises 15 residues. Germline V gene sequence: CDR1 SEHNR, CDR2 FQNEAQ (reference sequence). After removal of 5 bases from V and 4 bases from J, the junction contained 4 bases not matched to a gene. Written as DNA, the CDR3 is TGTGCCAGCAGCGTCGGACTAGCGGGAGTAGAGACCCAGTACTTC. Protein sequence: CASSVGLAGVETQYF.

This clone has a handful of counts. The chain couples TRBV10-3 to TRBJ2-3; 9 nucleotides line up with TRBD1. The V gene end was trimmed by 0 bases and the J gene end by 2 bases; junction bases not matched to a gene: 9. The CDR3 is made up of 18 amino acids. Germline V gene sequence: CDR1 ENHRY, CDR2 SYGVKD. CDR3 DNA sequence: TGTGCCATCAGTGAGTCGACTCAACAGGGGGCCACCACAGATACGCAGTATTTT. Encoded protein: CAISESTQQGATTDTQYF.

V is TRBV7-9 and J is TRBJ2-6, with 7 bases that match TRBD2. The CDR3 has 11 residues. Trimming removed 5 bases from V and 11 bases from J; junction bases left unmatched: 0. Germline CDR1 is SEHNR and CDR2 is FQNEAQ (reference sequence). DNA for the CDR3: TGTGCCAGCAGCCGGGGGGACGTCCTGACTTTC. Amino acids: CASSRGDVLTF.

On this clone: Germline and junction disagree at one end, which may indicate a read error. V usage is TRBV7-2 and J usage is TRBJ1-1; 7 nucleotides align to TRBD1. Germline assignment: CDR1 SGHTA and CDR2 FQGNSA. The CDR3 runs to 14 residues. The CDR3 sequence is CASSLGGAGTEAFF. CDR3 coding DNA: TGTGCCAGCAGTTTAGGGGGCGCGGGGACTGAAGCTTTCTTT.

This clone was recorded once. The CDR3 DNA reads as TGTGCCAGCAGCTTCGGACTAGCGACCACCGGGGAGCTGTTTTTT. Protein product: CASSFGLATTGELFF. This chain uses TRBV7-3 with TRBJ2-2, with TRBD2 matching over 9 bases. Trimming at V came to 3 bases and at J to 4 bases, leaving 3 bases not matched to a gene. This CDR3 spans 15 amino acids. The germline CDR1 and CDR2 sequences are SGHTA and FQGTGA.

Comments on this clone: This specimen includes other DNA sequences encoding the same CDR3. The chain employs TRBV5-1 and TRBJ2-1; tentatively, D is TRBD2 (5 bases). CDR1 and CDR2 from the germline V gene are SGHRS and YFSETQ. Trimming removed 6 bases at V and 11 bases at J, with 12 bases between. The CDR3 is made up of 11 amino acids. The CDR3 DNA follows: TGCGCCAGCATTGACCGGGGAAAGCAGTTCTTC. Translating gives CASIDRGKQFF.

The rearrangement joins TRBV7-2 to TRBJ1-5; tentatively, D is TRBD1 (5 bases). Trimming removed 5 bases at V and 0 bases at J, with 11 bases between. CDR1 and CDR2 from the germline V gene are SGHTA and FQGNSA. The CDR3 is made up of 15 amino acids. In DNA form, the CDR3 reads TGTGCCAGCAGCCTAAGGGGCGATAGCAATCAGCCCCAGCATTTT. Translation gives CASSLRGDSNQPQHF.

The chain recombines TRBV18 with TRBJ1-2; TRBD1 agrees at 7 bases. V lost 1 base to trimming and J lost 1 base; unmatched junction nucleotides: 6. Germline-derived CDR1 and CDR2 are KGHSH and LQKENI. The CDR3 has 16 amino acids. The CDR3 DNA is TGTGCCAGCTCACCACTCGGGCCAGGGGGTAACTATGGCTACACCTTC. Its protein product is CASSPLGPGGNYGYTF.

The chain carries TRBV7-8 and TRBJ2-2; the match to TRBD2 covers 11 bases. The CDR3 length is 17 residues. V lost 5 bases to trimming and J lost 8 bases; unmatched junction nucleotides: 13. Germline CDR1 and CDR2: SGHVS and FQNEAQ. The CDR3 loop is CASSRRRLAGPSGELFF. CDR3 bases: TGTGCCAGCAGCCGGAGGCGACTAGCGGGACCCTCTGGGGAGCTGTTTTTT.

The chain has TRBV5-4 and TRBJ1-1, with TRBD1 as a possible D gene (5 bases). This CDR3 has 15 residues. With 4 bases removed from V and 0 bases from J, the gap between germline ends came to 13 bases. The germline V gene has CDR1 SGHNT and CDR2 YYREEE (reference sequence). CDR3 loop: CASSQGLRMNTEAFF. The CDR3 DNA sequence: TGTGCCAGCAGCCAGGGACTTCGGATGAACACTGAAGCTTTCTTT.

The CDR3 reads CASSLSMAEQFF. CDR3 in DNA: TGTGCCAGCTCCCTCAGTATGGCTGAGCAGTTCTTC. The chain combines TRBV28 with TRBJ2-1, with no clear D. The CDR3 has 12 amino acids. Germline V gene lookup returns CDR1 MDHEN and CDR2 SYDVKM. V gave up 8 bases and J gave up 9 bases, with 14 bases separating them.

The gene calls are TRBV11-2 and TRBJ1-4; D is possibly TRBD1 (6 bases). V lost 5 bases, J lost 4 bases, and 14 bases lay in between. The CDR3 has 15 residues. Per germline, CDR1 SGHAT and CDR2 FQNNGV. This chain's CDR3 is CASSPGTTNNEKLFF. The DNA of the CDR3 is TGTGCCAGCAGCCCAGGGACAACGAATAATGAAAAACTGTTTTTT.

This chain uses TRBV10-1 with TRBJ2-1; TRBD1 aligns across 8 bases. The V gene end was trimmed by 1 base and the J gene end by 7 bases; junction bases not matched to a gene: 9. The CDR3 has 16 amino acids. The germline CDR1 and CDR2 sequences are WNHNN and SYGVQD (reference sequence). The CDR3 sequence: CASSEWGQDPSNEQFF. Written as DNA, the CDR3 is TGCGCCAGCAGTGAGTGGGGACAGGATCCTTCGAATGAGCAGTTCTTC.

J is TRBJ2-1 and V is TRBV6-5; possibly TRBD2 for D (6 bases). Deletions cut 2 bases from V and 4 bases from J, with 12 bases between. The CDR3 length is 15 residues. Germline V lookup: CDR1 MNHEY, CDR2 SVGAGI. The CDR3 region is CASSYVAEFYNEQFF. CDR3 DNA: TGTGCCAGCAGTTACGTAGCGGAATTTTACAATGAGCAGTTCTTC.

There are a few counts of this clone. The chain uses TRBV5-5 and TRBJ2-5; 9 bases are a match to TRBD2. The length of the CDR3 is 16 residues. After removal of 0 bases from V and 5 bases from J, the junction contained 8 bases not matched to a gene. CDR1 is SGHKS, CDR2 YYEKEE, per germline (reference sequence). CDR3 protein: CASSLGGTSFRETQYF. The CDR3 nucleotides are TGTGCCAGCAGCTTGGGAGGGACTAGCTTCAGGGAGACCCAGTACTTC.

This clone was seen only a few times. The CDR3 protein is CASSEYGNYEQYF. The CDR3 coding sequence is TGTGCCAGCAGTGAATATGGGAACTACGAGCAGTACTTC. The chain is built from TRBV25-1 and TRBJ2-7; D gene unclear. This CDR3 is 13 amino acids long. The germline gives CDR1 MGHDK, CDR2 SYGVNS. The V and J ends lost 0 bases and 3 bases respectively, with 6 bases between them.

The sample holds a few counts of this clone. The chain has TRBV4-3 and TRBJ2-7, with 7 bases identical to TRBD1. There are 14 residues in the CDR3. Germline-derived CDR1 and CDR2 are LGHNA and YSLEER. V lost 3 bases to trimming and J lost 4 bases; unmatched junction nucleotides: 6. CDR3 in amino acids: CASSHPGQKYEQYF. CDR3 DNA: TGCGCCAGCAGCCACCCGGGACAGAAATACGAGCAGTACTTC.

This clone was detected only a few times. The rearrangement links TRBV15 to TRBJ2-7, with 8 bases matching TRBD1. The junction had 9 bases not matched to a gene; V was cut back by 1 base and J by 4 bases. The CDR3 is 16 amino acids. Looked up from germline, CDR1 is LNHNV and CDR2 is YYDKDF (reference sequence). The CDR3 DNA reads as TGTGCCACCAGCAGAGCCCAGGGGGCCCCGAGTTACGAGCAGTACTTC. Its translation: CATSRAQGAPSYEQYF.

The chain links TRBV7-9 to TRBJ2-1; TRBD2 agrees at 12 bases. This CDR3 spans 16 amino acids. The junction had 13 bases not matched to a gene; V was cut back by 7 bases and J by 9 bases. In germline, CDR1 is SEHNR, CDR2 FQNEAQ (reference sequence). The CDR3 loop is CASTPPGLAGSLEQFF. The CDR3 coding sequence is TGTGCCAGCACCCCGCCCGGACTAGCGGGATCCCTTGAGCAGTTCTTC.

This sequence joins TRBV9 and TRBJ2-2; no definite D call. Between the trimmed V and J ends, which lost 3 bases and 1 base, there was a span of 10 bases. CDR1 is SGDLS, CDR2 YYNGEE, per germline. The CDR3 sequence is 15 residues long. Written as DNA, the CDR3 is TGTGCCAGCAGCGAGGCACATTTGAACACCGGGGAGCTGTTTTTT. Translating it yields CASSEAHLNTGELFF.

In its sample, this clone was seen a few times. V is TRBV18 and J is TRBJ1-1; 8 bases agree with TRBD1. V dropped 2 bases and J dropped 1; count of bases not matched to a gene: 0. Germline CDR1 KGHSH, CDR2 LQKENI. The CDR3 contains 14 residues. The CDR3 sequence is CASSPGTGNTEAFF. CDR3 nucleotide sequence: TGTGCCAGCTCACCAGGGACAGGGAACACTGAAGCTTTCTTT.

V is TRBV29-1 and J is TRBJ2-7; D may be TRBD1 (5 bases). Germline CDR1 and CDR2: SQVTM and ANQGSEA. The CDR3 extends over 12 amino acids. V lost 3 bases, J lost 5 bases, and 11 bases lay in between. The CDR3, as DNA: TGCAGCGTTGATGGGGCAGGGAACGAGCAGTACTTC. Translating gives CSVDGAGNEQYF.

The chain joins TRBV20-1 to TRBJ2-4; D gene uncertain. From germline, CDR1 is DFQATT and CDR2 SNEGSKA (reference sequence). This CDR3 is 11 amino acids long. CDR3 region: CRASRGNIQYF. The CDR3 DNA sequence: TGCAGGGCCAGTAGAGGAAACATTCAGTACTTC.

This chain connects TRBV29-1 to TRBJ2-1; 10 bases are shared with TRBD1. Germline assignment: CDR1 SQVTM and CDR2 ANQGSEA. The trim removed 4 bases at V and 6 bases at J, leaving 6 bases unmatched. The CDR3 sequence is 14 residues long. The CDR3: CSVVLDRGLNEQFF. CDR3 DNA: TGCAGCGTTGTCCTAGACAGGGGGCTCAATGAGCAGTTCTTC.

This clone has just a few counts. CDR3 nucleotide sequence: TGCGCCAGCAGCAGAGGGACTAGCGGGAGTGGTTATGAGCAGTTCTTC. As protein: CASSRGTSGSGYEQFF. V and J are TRBV5-1 and TRBJ2-1; 14 bases map to TRBD2. The CDR3 consists of 16 residues. Germline assignment: CDR1 SGHRS and CDR2 YFSETQ. V was pared by 4 bases and J by 8 bases, with 8 bases of the junction left unmatched.

This clone was counted between two and nine times. The V gene is TRBV15, the J gene TRBJ2-2, with a weak D call TRBD2 (5 bases). The germline CDR1 and CDR2 sequences are LNHNV and YYDKDF (reference sequence). V was cut by 3 bases and J by 11 bases, with 13 bases left in between. CDR3 length equals 13 residues. CDR3 sequence (DNA): TGTGCCACCAGCAGCGCCGGGAAGATAGAGCTGTTTTTT. This encodes CATSSAGKIELFF.